This TCR beta chain was sequenced for a study of blood T cell repertoires in COVID-19. Study-level information: COVID-19 samples, acute and convalescent, were from the United States, Italy and Spain. The analysed material was cDNA or gDNA that came from T cells, B-cell-depleted T cells, or PBMCs.

Germline V CDR1 and CDR2: MDHEN, SYDVKM. CDR3 length equals 12 residues. Trimming left V 5 bases short and J 10 bases short, with 13 bases between. In the original processing: Reference gene primer amplification gave estimated nucleated cell counts. Measured with immunoSEQ multiplex PCR; TCRdb has only the in-frame clones, and not every one. Clonal size and the V and J genes are those of that table, whereas D and trimming came from the DNA. The sample has 30,000 to 45,000 clones, roughly nine tenths seen once; the top ten hold 4.8%. This TCR derives from a human donor in a cohort sampled during active COVID-19. The rearrangement uses TRBV28 and TRBJ2-3; the D gene is possibly TRBD1 (6 bases). The sequenced sample was peripheral blood. The CDR3 nucleotides are TGTGCCAGCAGTCCCCCGTCAGGGGCGCAGTATTTT. It translates to CASSPPSGAQYF. Variable domain in full (rest from reference TRBV28 and TRBJ2-3): DVKVTQSSRYLVKRTGEKVFLECVQDMDHENMFWYRQDPGLGLRLIYFSYDVKMKEKGDIPEGYSVSREKKERFSLILESASTNQTSMYLCASSPPSGAQYFGPGTRLTVL.